One and the same sample provided the 23 T cell receptor beta chains below, sequenced in a study of blood T cell repertoires in COVID-19. Only in-frame clones appear in the TCRdb table, and some are missing; sequencing was by immunoSEQ multiplex PCR. The sample lists fewer than 110,000 clones, approximately 88% occurring once. The material sequenced was peripheral blood. These receptors all come from a man in his forties or fifties with active or convalescent COVID-19.

The CDR3 DNA follows: TGTGCCAGCTCACGGGCAGGGGATTCACCCCTCCACTTT. Protein: CASSRAGDSPLHF. The gene calls are TRBV18 and TRBJ1-6; D might be TRBD1 (6 bases). CDR3 size: 13 residues. Germline-derived CDR1 and CDR2 are KGHSH and LQKENI. Trimming left V 4 bases short and J 8 bases short, with 9 bases between.

The chain couples TRBV28 to TRBJ2-7, with D uncertain. Trimming pared 6 bases from V and 3 bases from J, leaving 12 bases between. Per the germline V gene, CDR1 is MDHEN and CDR2 is SYDVKM. This CDR3 contains 13 residues. In DNA, the CDR3 is TGTGCCAGCAGAGTCGACTTGTTCTACGAGCAGTACTTC. Its translation is CASRVDLFYEQYF.

The CDR3 region is CASKSDRTYTGELFF. The CDR3 DNA reads TGTGCCAGTAAGTCAGACAGGACCTACACCGGGGAGCTGTTTTTT. The genes are TRBV19 and TRBJ2-2, with D possibly matching TRBD1 (6 bases). Germline CDR1 reads LNHDA; CDR2 reads SQIVND (reference sequence). The CDR3 has 15 amino acids. V was pared by 7 bases and J by 3 bases, with 15 bases between.

The CDR3 sequence is CASSIEAQPAYEQYF. The CDR3 DNA follows: TGTGCCAGTAGTATTGAGGCCCAGCCAGCCTACGAGCAGTACTTC. The chain couples TRBV19 to TRBJ2-7; D is undetermined. V was shortened by 3 bases and J by 2 bases, with 14 bases between the two germline ends. Germline values: CDR1 LNHDA, CDR2 SQIVND (reference sequence). The CDR3 spans 15 residues.

The rearrangement joins TRBV27 to TRBJ2-3, with 9 bases that match TRBD2. Per the germline V gene, CDR1 is MNHEY and CDR2 is SMNVEV (reference sequence). CDR3 length: 15 amino acids. After removal of 0 bases from V and 4 bases from J, the junction contained 2 bases not matched to a gene. CDR3 region: CASSLSSGSPDTQYF. Written as DNA, the CDR3 is TGTGCCAGCAGTTTATCTAGCGGGAGCCCAGATACGCAGTATTTT.

The gene calls are TRBV6-1 and TRBJ1-3; tentatively, D is TRBD1 (5 bases). V dropped 3 bases and J dropped 4 bases, with 7 bases sitting between them. Germline lookup yields CDR1 MNHNS and CDR2 SASEGT. The CDR3 is made up of 13 amino acids. This CDR3 reads CASSEWTGNTIYF. CDR3 nucleotides: TGTGCCAGCAGTGAGTGGACAGGAAACACCATATATTTT.

The chain joins TRBV5-4 to TRBJ2-5; D gene unclear. Germline V gene lookup returns CDR1 SGHNT and CDR2 YYREEE (reference sequence). With 0 bases removed from V and 5 bases from J, the gap between germline ends came to 8 bases. The CDR3 is 13 amino acids. Here the CDR3 reads CASSLAGMETQYF. CDR3 nucleotides: TGTGCCAGCAGCTTGGCGGGTATGGAGACCCAGTACTTC.

This clone has more than one count but fewer than ten. CDR3 DNA: TGTGCCAGCAGCCAATCGGGGTTTGGTGGCTACACCTTC. Its protein is CASSQSGFGGYTF. This chain connects TRBV3-1 (or the pseudogene TRBV3-2) to TRBJ1-2; D is unresolved. This CDR3 has 13 amino acids. Looked up from germline, CDR1 is LGHDT and CDR2 is YNNKEL (reference sequence). Trimming removed 2 bases at V and 7 bases at J, with 11 bases between.

The DNA of the CDR3 is TGTGCCAGCAGCTTAGAGGTCGGGAGGGCCTACGAGCAGTACTTC. Translation: CASSLEVGRAYEQYF. This chain links TRBV7-2 with TRBJ2-7; 8 bases agree with TRBD2. This CDR3 is 15 amino acids long. The V segment lost 1 base and the J segment 2 bases; nucleotides outside the gene matches: 4. From germline, CDR1 is SGHTA and CDR2 FQGNSA.

The chain carries TRBV6-5 and TRBJ2-7; D is perhaps TRBD1 (5 bases). This CDR3 spans 14 amino acids. V was pared by 8 bases and J by 0 bases, with 14 bases between. Germline CDR1 MNHEY, CDR2 SVGAGI. CDR3 loop: CASYARESSYEQYF. CDR3 bases: TGTGCCAGCTACGCCAGGGAATCCTCCTACGAGCAGTACTTC.

The V call is TRBV7-7, the J call TRBJ2-5, with 11 bases fitting TRBD1. Germline V gene lookup returns CDR1 SSHAT and CDR2 FNYEAQ (reference sequence). This CDR3 spans 15 amino acids. The V and J ends lost 5 bases and 4 bases, in that order; junction bases with no gene match: 6. CDR3 sequence reads: CASSLHGTGGETQYF. CDR3 DNA: TGTGCCAGCAGCCTCCACGGGACAGGGGGAGAGACCCAGTACTTC.

This clone was picked up one time. CDR3 sequence: CSVEGRGNTEAFF. CDR3 nucleotides: TGCAGCGTTGAGGGGCGAGGGAACACTGAAGCTTTCTTT. The chain has TRBV29-1 and TRBJ1-1; TRBD1 might be the D (5 bases). The CDR3 extends over 13 amino acids. V was shortened by 3 bases and J by 1 base, with 9 bases between the two germline ends. Germline values: CDR1 SQVTM, CDR2 ANQGSEA.

The rearrangement joins TRBV5-4 to TRBJ2-7; 12 bases agree with TRBD1. This CDR3 is built from 15 residues. Per germline, CDR1 SGHNT and CDR2 YYREEE (reference sequence). The V and J ends lost 4 bases and 2 bases, in that order; junction bases with no gene match: 4. This chain's CDR3 is CASSRGTGGTYEQYF. CDR3 sequence (DNA): TGTGCCAGCAGCCGTGGGACAGGGGGCACCTACGAGCAGTACTTC.

The rearrangement joins TRBV9 to TRBJ2-7; 10 bases agree with TRBD2. In germline, CDR1 is SGDLS, CDR2 YYNGEE. With V trimmed by 7 bases and J by 6 bases, 4 bases remained unmatched. This CDR3 comprises 12 residues. The CDR3 DNA sequence: TGTGCCAGCGGGGTAGCGGGAGGCGAGCAGTACTTC. Residues: CASGVAGGEQYF.

For the CDR3, the DNA is TGTGCCAGCAGTTCCGGGACAGGGGTCCACGAGCAGTACTTC. Amino acids: CASSSGTGVHEQYF. The genes are TRBV28 and TRBJ2-7; 10 nucleotides align to TRBD1. J lost 5 bases, V lost 4 bases, and 5 bases had no gene match. The CDR3 sequence is 14 residues long. Germline CDR1 MDHEN, CDR2 SYDVKM.

The chain is built from TRBV24-1 and TRBJ2-1; a weak D match, TRBD2 (5 bases). With 3 bases removed from V and 9 bases from J, the gap between germline ends came to 14 bases. The CDR3 sequence is 14 residues long. Germline V gene data show CDR1 as KGHDR and CDR2 as SFDVKD. CDR3 protein: CATSDVGLLGEQFF. The CDR3 DNA is TGTGCCACCAGTGATGTCGGACTCCTCGGTGAGCAGTTCTTC.

J is TRBJ2-7 and V is TRBV13; 7 bases fit TRBD2. After removal of 7 bases from V and 3 bases from J, the junction contained 6 bases not matched to a gene. The CDR3 length is 13 residues. CDR1 is PRHDT, CDR2 FYEKMQ, per germline (reference sequence). The CDR3 DNA reads TGTGCCAGCATACCGGGAGGCCGCTACGAGCAGTACTTC. This sequence encodes CASIPGGRYEQYF.

This chain joins TRBV27 and TRBJ1-5; 7 bases agree with TRBD1. J lost 1 base, V lost 5 bases, and 5 bases had no gene match. Germline lookup yields CDR1 MNHEY and CDR2 SMNVEV (reference sequence). This CDR3 has 15 residues. Here the CDR3 DNA reads TGTGCCAGCAGTGGTCAGGGACAGAGCAATCAGCCCCAGCATTTT. Translating gives CASSGQGQSNQPQHF.

The rearrangement joins TRBV5-1 to TRBJ2-7, with D maybe TRBD1 (6 bases). Trimming stripped 2 bases from V and 1 base from J, with 10 bases between. CDR1 is SGHRS, CDR2 YFSETQ, per germline. The CDR3 totals 14 residues. This CDR3 reads CASSFQGKSYEQYF. The CDR3 DNA follows: TGCGCCAGCAGCTTCCAGGGGAAGTCCTACGAGCAGTACTTC.

The DNA for the CDR3 is TGTGCCACCAGCAGAGTTCCAGGTGAAAACCCGCAGTATTTT. This gives the protein CATSRVPGENPQYF. The V and J genes are TRBV15 and TRBJ2-3; D uncertain. The CDR3 has 14 residues. The germline V gene has CDR1 LNHNV and CDR2 YYDKDF (reference sequence). The V end lost 1 base, the J end lost 10 bases, and 15 bases lay between the germline ends.

This rearrangement joins TRBV27 to TRBJ2-7, with 9 nucleotides matching TRBD2. CDR3 length: 14 amino acids. The germline CDR1 and CDR2 sequences are MNHEY and SMNVEV (reference sequence). V lost 4 bases, J lost 2 bases, and 3 bases stayed unmatched. CDR3 DNA sequence: TGTGCCAGCAGTTCGGCGGGAGGGCCCTACGAGCAGTACTTC. This translates into CASSSAGGPYEQYF.

The J gene is TRBJ1-2, the V gene TRBV6-1; 7 bases map to TRBD1. This CDR3 comprises 14 residues. Per the germline V gene, CDR1 is MNHNS and CDR2 is SASEGT. The V and J ends lost 2 bases and 4 bases, in that order; junction bases with no gene match: 4. The CDR3 spells CASSERGQSYGYTF. DNA for the CDR3: TGTGCCAGCAGTGAAAGGGGACAGTCCTATGGCTACACCTTC.

The rearrangement joins TRBV19 to TRBJ1-1; 10 bases map to TRBD1. With V trimmed by 6 bases and J by 4 bases, 5 bases remained unmatched. CDR1 is LNHDA, CDR2 SQIVND, per germline (reference sequence). The CDR3 is made up of 14 amino acids. CDR3 nucleotides: TGTGCCAGTAGCCGGACAGGGGGGCCCACTGAAGCTTTCTTT. Translating it yields CASSRTGGPTEAFF.